These 5 T cell receptor beta chains came from one sample sequenced in a study of T-cell memory formation after mild COVID-19. TCRdb reprocessed the 5' RACE reads via MiXCR and lists one record per CDR3 protein. Of hundreds of thousands of distinct CDR3 sequences listed, 15% to 17% were seen once; the top ten hold approximately 2.1%. The sample taken for sequencing was PBMCs or a T cell subset sorted from them (not recorded which). Every receptor here comes from an adult woman who had mild COVID-19 (a few samples of this study predate the infection). Cell type and time point are not known.

This clonotype has more than one count but fewer than ten. This chain's CDR3 is CASSPAGTGSFGYTF. The CDR3 DNA is TGTGCCAGTAGTCCCGCCGGGACAGGCTCTTTCGGCTACACCTTC. The V gene is TRBV19, the J gene TRBJ1-2, with 8 bases fitting TRBD1. V shed 5 bases and J 8 bases; nucleotides not matched to a gene: 13. This CDR3 is 15 amino acids long. Germline CDR1 and CDR2: LNHDA and SQIVND (reference sequence).

This clonotype was picked up a small number of times. The rearrangement uses TRBV4-1 and TRBJ1-4; a weak D match, TRBD1 (6 bases). In germline, CDR1 is MGHRA, CDR2 YSYEKL. This CDR3 contains 15 residues. Trimming left V 0 bases short and J 4 bases short, with 9 bases between. The CDR3 sequence: CASSQDDRYNEKLFF. CDR3 DNA: TGCGCCAGCAGCCAAGACGACAGGTATAATGAAAAACTGTTTTTT.

The chain links TRBV2 to TRBJ2-1, with 13 bases fitting TRBD2. Germline lookup yields CDR1 SNHLY and CDR2 FYNNEI. CDR3 length: 16 amino acids. The J segment lost 7 bases and the V segment lost 4 bases, leaving 7 bases of the junction unmatched. The CDR3: CASSVEGLAGRNEQFF. CDR3 coding DNA: TGTGCCAGCAGTGTCGAGGGACTAGCGGGGCGAAATGAGCAGTTCTTC. Combining the CDR3 with reference TRBV2 and TRBJ2-1 gives the whole variable domain EPEVTQTPSHQVTQMGQEVILRCVPISNHLYFYWYRQILGQKVEFLVSFYNNEISEKSEIFDDQFSVERPDGSNFTLKIRSTKLEDSAMYFCASSVEGLAGRNEQFFGPGTRLTVL.

This clonotype was seen a handful of times. The chain employs TRBV5-1 and TRBJ2-1; the match to TRBD2 covers 10 bases. The CDR3 loop spans 15 amino acids. Per germline, CDR1 SGHRS and CDR2 YFSETQ. Unmatched junction bases numbered 4, after V lost 4 bases and J lost 3 bases. Here the CDR3 DNA reads TGCGCCAGCAGCCAACTAGCGGGACTCTACAATGAGCAGTTCTTC. This gives the protein CASSQLAGLYNEQFF. The variable domain in full, with the rest retrieved from reference TRBV5-1 and TRBJ2-1, is KAGVTQTPRYLIKTRGQQVTLSCSPISGHRSVSWYQQTPGQGLQFLFEYFSETQRNKGNFPGRFSGRQFSNSRSEMNVSTLELGDSALYLCASSQLAGLYNEQFFGPGTRLTVL.

In regard to this clonotype: One base away lies a much larger clone, so this may be a sequencing read error. The V gene is TRBV7-2, the J gene TRBJ1-5; a weak D match, TRBD1 (5 bases). The CDR3 is made up of 12 amino acids. Germline assignment: CDR1 SGHTA and CDR2 FQGNSA. DNA for the CDR3: TGTGCCAGAAGCTCAGGGACTCAGCCCCAGCATTTT. It is translated as CARSSGTQPQHF. Drawing the rest from reference TRBV7-2 and TRBJ1-5, the complete variable domain is GAGVSQSPSNKVTEKGKDVELRCDPISGHTALYWYRQSLGQGLEFLIYFQGNSAPDKSGLPSDRFSAERTGGSVSTLTIQRTQQEDSAVYLCARSSGTQPQHFGDGTRLSIL.